The next 3 T cell receptor beta chains were all read from a single sample in a study of T cell changes during pregnancy in multiple sclerosis. Profiled with immunoSEQ multiplex PCR; TCRdb holds only in-frame clones, not every one. Among roughly 99,000 clones listed, about 90% were seen once. The input for sequencing was peripheral blood, taken after pregnancy. The source of these receptors is a female donor in good health, enrolled as a control in a pregnancy study.

The chain recombines TRBV6-1 with TRBJ2-7; D might be TRBD2 (6 bases). The germline V gene has CDR1 MNHNS and CDR2 SASEGT. The CDR3 covers 13 residues. Trimming left V 6 bases short and J 3 bases short, with 12 bases between. CDR3 nucleotide sequence: TGTGCCAGCAGCGGGGGACCGCGCTACGAGCAGTACTTC. The encoded protein is CASSGGPRYEQYF.

This chain joins TRBV6-7 and TRBJ2-7; 8 bases fit TRBD1. TRBV6-7 is an open reading frame, and its role is uncertain. Trimming took 10 bases from V and 3 from J; bases not matched to a gene: 11. This CDR3 contains 14 residues. The CDR3 region is CATTSTGVYYEQYF. In nucleotides, the CDR3 is TGTGCCACCACATCGACAGGGGTATACTACGAGCAGTACTTC.

Worth noting for this clone: Germline is not matched at one junction end, which may reflect a read error. Distinct nucleotide sequences in the sample also encode this CDR3. The chain joins TRBV6-5 to TRBJ2-7, with 11 bases lining up with TRBD1. In germline, CDR1 is MNHEY, CDR2 SVGAGI. The CDR3 loop spans 14 amino acids. The CDR3 protein is CASSPRDRGYEQYF. The CDR3 nucleotides are TGCGCCAGCAGCCCTAGGGACAGGGGGTACGAGCAGTACTTC.